This TCR beta chain was captured by sequencing in a study of blood T cell repertoires in COVID-19. On the study more broadly: T cells, B-cell-depleted T cells, or PBMCs supplied cDNA or gDNA.

Data came from immunoSEQ multiplex PCR; TCRdb stores just in-frame clones and leaves some out. The sample records about 70,000 clones, around 86% being singletons. V was trimmed by 0 bases and J by 6 bases, leaving 14 bases between them. The CDR3 is made up of 14 amino acids. Germline loops: CDR1 GTSNPN, CDR2 SVGIG (reference sequence). The clonotype comes from a young woman with acute or convalescent COVID-19. The chain employs TRBV30 and TRBJ1-2, with D unresolved. Sequencing used peripheral blood. This chain's CDR3 is CAWSVLFEKNGYTF. CDR3 DNA sequence: TGTGCCTGGAGTGTACTTTTCGAGAAGAATGGCTACACCTTC.